These 20 T cell receptor beta chains were sequenced from one sample in a study of blood T cell repertoires in COVID-19. The data were produced by immunoSEQ multiplex PCR, yet TCRdb's version contains in-frame clones alone and is incomplete. The sample yields some 250,000 clones, approximately 86% seen once. The material sequenced was PBMCs or T cells enriched from blood (not recorded which). These receptors were obtained from a woman aged 40 to 49 with acute COVID-19.

The genes are TRBV5-1 and TRBJ1-1; D may be TRBD1 (6 bases). This CDR3 is 15 amino acids long. Germline V gene sequence: CDR1 SGHRS, CDR2 YFSETQ. The V and J ends lost 2 bases and 5 bases respectively, with 16 bases between them. CDR3 sequence reads: CASSLNQGRGTEAFF. The CDR3 nucleotides read TGCGCCAGCAGCTTAAATCAGGGGAGAGGGACTGAAGCTTTCTTT.

CDR3 loop: CSASILSSGSGNRKGETQYF. CDR3 DNA: TGCAGTGCTAGTATCTTATCTTCGGGTAGCGGGAACAGAAAAGGAGAGACCCAGTACTTC. V and J are TRBV20-1 and TRBJ2-5, with 8 bases identical to TRBD2. Trimming took 3 bases from V and 4 from J; bases not matched to a gene: 25. CDR1 is DFQATT and CDR2 is SNEGSKA in the germline V gene (reference sequence). The CDR3 length is 20 residues.

The chain employs TRBV6-1 and TRBJ1-6, with D tentatively TRBD1 (6 bases). The CDR3 totals 13 residues. Per germline, CDR1 MNHNS and CDR2 SASEGT. The V end lost 2 bases, the J end lost 9 bases, and 8 bases lay between the germline ends. In DNA, the CDR3 is TGTGCCAGCAGTGAACAGGGGATTTCACCCCTCCACTTT. It yields the protein CASSEQGISPLHF.

The chain couples TRBV19 to TRBJ1-2; the D gene is possibly TRBD1 (5 bases). CDR3 length equals 14 residues. Germline CDR1 LNHDA, CDR2 SQIVND (reference sequence). V was shortened by 6 bases and J by 2 bases, with 13 bases between the two germline ends. The CDR3 reads CASSQIRGNYGYTF. CDR3 in DNA: TGTGCCAGTAGCCAAATACGGGGGAACTATGGCTACACCTTC.

The gene calls are TRBV5-1 and TRBJ2-5; D is ambiguous. The CDR3 runs to 14 residues. Deletions cut 6 bases from V and 2 bases from J, with 14 bases between. CDR1 and CDR2 from the germline V gene are SGHRS and YFSETQ. Written as DNA, the CDR3 is TGCGCCAGCAAGCCCGCATCGAGGCAAGAGACCCAGTACTTC. It translates to CASKPASRQETQYF.

This clone was seen a handful of times. This chain joins TRBV30 and TRBJ2-7, with D possibly TRBD2 on 5 matching bases. V gave up 4 bases and J gave up 0 bases, with 10 bases separating them. CDR1 is GTSNPN and CDR2 is SVGIG in the germline V gene (reference sequence). This CDR3 has 13 amino acids. This chain's CDR3 is CAWTGVSSYEQYF. DNA for the CDR3: TGTGCCTGGACCGGGGTTAGCTCCTACGAGCAGTACTTC.

The chain couples TRBV20-1 to TRBJ2-7; D possibly corresponds to TRBD2 (6 bases). Germline assignment: CDR1 DFQATT and CDR2 SNEGSKA (reference sequence). CDR3 size: 14 residues. The germline V and J ends were trimmed by 6 bases and 0 bases, with 15 bases remaining between them. The CDR3, as DNA: TGCAGTGCCAGTGGACTACCCAACTCCTACGAGCAGTACTTC. Its translation is CSASGLPNSYEQYF.

The chain employs TRBV5-6 and TRBJ1-5; no definite D call. The CDR3 covers 15 residues. The germline CDR1 and CDR2 sequences are SGHDT and YYEEEE. V was pared by 4 bases and J by 6 bases, with 17 bases between. This chain's CDR3 is CASSQFGAVFQPQHF. The CDR3 bases are TGTGCCAGCAGCCAGTTTGGTGCCGTGTTTCAGCCCCAGCATTTT. Variable domain in full (rest from reference TRBV5-6 and TRBJ1-5): DAGVTQSPTHLIKTRGQQVTLRCSPKSGHDTVSWYQQALGQGPQFIFQYYEEEERQRGNFPDRFSGHQFPNYSSELNVNALLLGDSALYLCASSQFGAVFQPQHFGDGTRLSIL.

The chain uses TRBV11-3 and TRBJ2-1; 10 nucleotides match TRBD2. Germline CDR1 SGHNT, CDR2 YENEEA. The ends lost 7 bases at V and 4 bases at J; junction bases unmatched: 7. The CDR3 runs 15 residues. CDR3 nucleotides: TGTGCCAGCAACCCTGGGACTAGCGAGTACAATGAGCAGTTCTTC. Translation: CASNPGTSEYNEQFF.

The chain has TRBV6-5 and TRBJ1-1, with 7 bases identical to TRBD1. Germline-derived CDR1 and CDR2 are MNHEY and SVGAGI. CDR3 length equals 14 residues. Trimming at V came to 6 bases and at J to 1 base, leaving 5 bases not matched to a gene. In DNA form, the CDR3 reads TGTGCCAGCAGGAAGGGACAGCAGAACACTGAAGCTTTCTTT. This codes for CASRKGQQNTEAFF.

This chain joins TRBV6-5 and TRBJ2-1; D possibly corresponds to TRBD2 (5 bases). This CDR3 spans 14 amino acids. Per germline, CDR1 MNHEY and CDR2 SVGAGI. V was trimmed by 0 bases and J by 8 bases, leaving 11 bases between them. As DNA, the CDR3 is TGTGCCAGCAGTTACTCGGGAGTCATATATGAGCAGTTCTTC. Encoded protein: CASSYSGVIYEQFF.

The chain employs TRBV7-9 and TRBJ2-1; 11 nucleotides match TRBD2. Per germline, CDR1 SEHNR and CDR2 FQNEAQ (reference sequence). V was pared by 5 bases and J by 6 bases, with 24 bases of the junction left unmatched. CDR3 length equals 21 residues. The CDR3 sequence is CASSMRSPGSPGLAEVNEQFF. Here the CDR3 DNA reads TGTGCCAGCAGCATGAGAAGCCCGGGGAGCCCGGGACTAGCGGAGGTCAATGAGCAGTTCTTC.

The chain employs TRBV7-6 and TRBJ2-1, with 9 bases lining up with TRBD1. The CDR3 has 16 amino acids. Germline-derived CDR1 and CDR2 are SGHVS and FNYEAQ. V gave up 1 base and J gave up 7 bases; unmatched junction bases: 8. CDR3 nucleotides: TGTGCCAGCAGCTTAGGAGCCGGGACAGGGCAGAATGAGCAGTTCTTC. This translates into CASSLGAGTGQNEQFF.

The V gene is TRBV29-1, the J gene TRBJ2-7; 9 nucleotides align to TRBD1. This CDR3 is built from 13 residues. Germline trimming cut 5 bases from V and 6 bases from J; bases unmatched to any gene: 8. In germline, CDR1 is SQVTM, CDR2 ANQGSEA. This chain's CDR3 is CSVRRTGASEQYF. The CDR3 nucleotides read TGCAGCGTTAGGAGGACAGGGGCAAGCGAGCAGTACTTC.

This chain uses TRBV18 with TRBJ2-5; possible D gene TRBD2, 6 bases. There are 14 residues in the CDR3. Trimming stripped 2 bases from V and 5 bases from J, with 12 bases between. Germline values: CDR1 KGHSH, CDR2 LQKENI. The CDR3, as DNA: TGTGCCAGCTCACCAGTATCCGGGAGTGAGACCCAGTACTTC. Translating it yields CASSPVSGSETQYF.

The J gene is TRBJ2-1, the V gene TRBV6-5; no reliable D call. V lost 6 bases to trimming and J lost 5 bases, with 14 bases between them. CDR3 length: 14 residues. The germline V gene has CDR1 MNHEY and CDR2 SVGAGI. CDR3 protein: CASSGSQAHNEQFF. Here the CDR3 DNA reads TGTGCCAGCAGCGGTAGCCAAGCGCACAATGAGCAGTTCTTC.

The chain is built from TRBV6-5 and TRBJ1-1, with D perhaps matching TRBD1 (6 bases). This CDR3 contains 15 residues. Between the trimmed V and J ends, which lost 6 bases and 6 bases, there was a span of 20 bases. The germline gives CDR1 MNHEY, CDR2 SVGAGI. CDR3 sequence: CASRGQYQDVAEAFF. Written as DNA, the CDR3 is TGTGCCAGCAGGGGACAATACCAAGACGTGGCTGAAGCTTTCTTT.

The rearrangement uses TRBV6-5 and TRBJ1-2; 8 bases align to TRBD1. The CDR3 loop spans 15 amino acids. The ends lost 5 bases at V and 4 bases at J; junction bases unmatched: 9. Germline CDR1 is MNHEY and CDR2 is SVGAGI. CDR3 sequence: CASSRTTGAGYGYTF. The CDR3 DNA reads as TGTGCCAGCAGTCGTACGACAGGGGCGGGCTATGGCTACACCTTC.

The rearrangement joins TRBV3-1 (or the pseudogene TRBV3-2) to TRBJ2-3; possible D gene TRBD2, 5 bases. Between the trimmed V and J ends, which lost 6 bases and 4 bases, there was a span of 14 bases. CDR1 and CDR2 (germline): LGHDT, YNNKEL (reference sequence). The CDR3 has 14 amino acids. The CDR3 loop reads CASSPSGSADTQYF. The CDR3 DNA reads as TGTGCCAGCAGTCCTTCGGGGAGTGCAGATACGCAGTATTTT.

V and J are TRBV4-1 and TRBJ1-2, with unresolved D. Germline CDR1 reads MGHRA; CDR2 reads YSYEKL. The CDR3 loop spans 14 amino acids. V dropped 0 bases and J dropped 4 bases, with 9 bases sitting between them. The DNA for the CDR3 is TGCGCCAGCAGCCAAGAGCGAGGAAGCTATGGCTACACCTTC. This encodes CASSQERGSYGYTF.